This note documents a single TCR beta chain sequence. The target antigen is unknown. The data derive from a study of cytotoxic CD8 clonotypes in ibrutinib-treated CLL. Study-wide context: When averaged across all of the samples, the counts came to around 260,000 productive templates and about 100,000 productive rearrangements. Study findings and constraints: The public clonotypes identified were infrequent and showed contraction or stability on treatment. Clonality was elevated at ibrutinib response and had returned toward baseline at progression. Clonality measured at baseline exceeded age-matched healthy donors, tracking circulating CD8+ T-cell counts.

Libraries were prepared by immunoSEQ multiplex PCR; TCRdb keeps only in-frame clonotypes and omits some of them. The table has about 300,000 clones, 70% to 80% seen once. Germline V gene lookup returns CDR1 SGHRS and CDR2 YFSETQ. The junction had 9 bases not matched to a gene; V was cut back by 7 bases and J by 9 bases. The CDR3 totals 14 residues. The chain joins TRBV5-1 to TRBJ1-6; 8 nucleotides align to TRBD1. The clonotype originates from a human donor with chronic lymphocytic leukemia. This specimen consisted of PBMCs, obtained at disease progression, from a patient treated with ibrutinib. CDR3: CASWDGQGGSPLHF. The CDR3 coding sequence is TGCGCCAGCTGGGATGGACAGGGTGGTTCACCCCTCCACTTT.